The TCR beta chain under discussion was sequenced for a study of blood T cell repertoires in COVID-19. Study background: Spain, Italy and the United States supplied samples that represented acute and convalescent COVID-19. T cells, B-cell-depleted T cells, or PBMCs supplied cDNA or gDNA.

As originally analysed: Amplification of reference gene primers provided the estimated nucleated cell counts. Profiling relied on immunoSEQ multiplex PCR, and the TCRdb table lists in-frame clones only, not all of them. V, J and clone size derive from that table, while D and trimming were established from the DNA sequence. This table has about 35,000 clones, over 70% appearing once. With 0 bases removed from V and 0 bases from J, the gap between germline ends came to 15 bases. CDR3 size: 17 residues. The germline V gene encodes CDR1 SGHAT and CDR2 FQNNGV. The rearrangement uses TRBV11-2 and TRBJ2-7; maybe TRBD1 (6 bases). The sequenced sample was peripheral blood. This sequence originates from an elderly man with active COVID-19. The CDR3 region has the DNA TGTGCCAGCAGCTTAGATCAGATGGGACACTACTCCTACGAGCAGTACTTC. Translated: CASSLDQMGHYSYEQYF.